These 27 T cell receptor beta chains originate from one sample sequenced in a study of T cell repertoires in cytomegalovirus infection (dated by TCRdb to between 2018 and 2021). These receptors have no known antigen. Reads for this sample came from an Illumina HiSeq 1500. TCRdb ran its own pipeline on the public reads, namely fastp trimming at Q25 and MiXCR clone calling, and kept in-frame beta chains. Each entry merges the rows of one CDR3 protein and shows their most common DNA and genes. A total of hundreds of thousands of distinct CDR3 sequences appear in this sample, roughly 31% of them only once. The ten largest clones capture about an eighth of the sample. The treatment or condition label, read with the paper, signifies: in vitro stimulation with specific CMV peptide epitopes to enrich CMV-specific T cells. The sequenced sample was cultured CD8+ T cells from PBMCs, obtained from culture after CMV antigen stimulation. The receptors originated from a human donor in good health (CMV status not recorded). Some clones in this sample may be carry-over from other donors' samples.

This clonotype came up a few times. The chain joins TRBV6-2 or TRBV6-3 to TRBJ2-1, with a weak D call TRBD1 (7 bases). CDR1 is MNHEY, CDR2 SVGEGT, per germline. V gave up 7 bases and J gave up 5 bases, with 15 bases separating them. This CDR3 spans 14 amino acids. The CDR3 nucleotides are TGTGCCAGCACGGGCAGGGGGGCACACAATGAGCAGTTCTTC. Translated: CASTGRGAHNEQFF.

This clonotype was detected only a few times. V and J are TRBV20-1 and TRBJ1-6; D is possibly TRBD1 (5 bases). Germline CDR1 reads DFQATT; CDR2 reads SNEGSKA (reference sequence). The CDR3 is made up of 14 amino acids. V lost 4 bases, J lost 2 bases, and 9 bases lay in between. CDR3 in DNA: TGCAGTGCTAAAGGGGATCCCTATAATTCACCCCTCCACTTT. This gives the protein CSAKGDPYNSPLHF.

CDR3 sequence reads: CASSLMGQDTSYEQYF. CDR3 coding DNA: TGTGCCAGCAGTTTAATGGGACAGGACACCTCCTACGAGCAGTACTTC. V gene TRBV12-3 or TRBV12-4 combines with J gene TRBJ2-7; 8 bases agree with TRBD1. Germline trimming cut 2 bases from V and 0 bases from J; bases unmatched to any gene: 6. The CDR3 length is 16 residues.

A word on this clonotype: This could be a read error, since a much larger clone is one nucleotide away. This CDR3 reads CASIGTDYNEQFF. The CDR3 region has the DNA TGTGCCAGCATCGGGACAGACTACAATGAGCAGTTCTTC. The rearrangement joins TRBV2 to TRBJ2-1; 7 bases fit TRBD1. Germline V gives CDR1 SNHLY, CDR2 FYNNEI. The CDR3 runs 13 residues. Trimming removed 7 bases from V and 3 bases from J; junction bases left unmatched: 3. Drawing the rest from reference TRBV2 and TRBJ2-1, the complete variable domain is EPEVTQTPSHQVTQMGQEVILRCVPISNHLYFYWYRQILGQKVEFLVSFYNNEISEKSEIFDDQFSVERPDGSNFTLKIRSTKLEDSAMYFCASIGTDYNEQFFGPGTRLTVL.

The V call is TRBV12-3 or TRBV12-4, the J call TRBJ2-3; 8 positions match TRBD1. CDR3 length equals 13 residues. J lost 5 bases, V lost 7 bases, and 5 bases had no gene match. The CDR3 coding sequence is TGTGCCAGCAACCGGGACAGGAGAGATACGCAGTATTTT. Its protein product is CASNRDRRDTQYF.

CDR3 region: CASSYSTGQPYQETQYF. The DNA for the CDR3 is TGTGCCAGCAGTTACTCGACTGGACAGCCGTACCAAGAGACCCAGTACTTC. The chain couples TRBV6-8 to TRBJ2-5; perhaps TRBD1 as D (6 bases). This CDR3 comprises 17 residues. CDR1 and CDR2 (germline): MNHGY, SAAAGT. V was cut by 0 bases and J by 0 bases, with 14 bases left in between.

This clonotype has just a few counts. The gene calls are TRBV6-5 and TRBJ2-5, with 10 bases fitting TRBD1. The CDR3 runs 18 residues. CDR1 is MNHEY and CDR2 is SVGAGI in the germline V gene. Germline trimming cut 2 bases from V and 5 bases from J; bases unmatched to any gene: 14. As DNA, the CDR3 is TGTGCCAGCAGTTACGGGTGGGACAGGGGCGAGATCCCCGAGACCCAGTACTTC. This sequence encodes CASSYGWDRGEIPETQYF.

There are many counts of this clonotype. The gene calls are TRBV20-1 and TRBJ1-2; D unclear. The germline V and J ends were trimmed by 3 bases and 6 bases, with 8 bases remaining between them. CDR3 length: 11 residues. Germline V CDR1 and CDR2: DFQATT, SNEGSKA (reference sequence). In DNA, the CDR3 is TGCAGTGCTAGGGTTTTGGATGGCTACACCTTC. It translates to CSARVLDGYTF.

This clonotype was detected only a few times. The chain joins TRBV28 to TRBJ2-3; 9 nucleotides match TRBD1. The length of the CDR3 is 16 residues. V trimming: 6 bases; J trimming: 4 bases; junction bases outside the gene matches: 11. Germline CDR1 reads MDHEN; CDR2 reads SYDVKM. In nucleotides, the CDR3 is TGTGCCAGCAGCCCTCCCCGGGGACAGGGTCCAGATACGCAGTATTTT. Its translation is CASSPPRGQGPDTQYF.

This chain joins TRBV15 and TRBJ1-6; 7 bases agree with TRBD1. From germline, CDR1 is LNHNV and CDR2 YYDKDF (reference sequence). The ends lost 4 bases at V and 6 bases at J; junction bases unmatched: 6. This CDR3 spans 15 amino acids. CDR3 protein: CATSKSGTANSPLHF. In DNA, the CDR3 is TGTGCCACCAGCAAATCCGGGACAGCTAATTCACCCCTCCACTTT.

This clonotype was recorded a few times. V is TRBV5-4 and J is TRBJ1-2; 7 positions agree with TRBD1. Trimming at V came to 5 bases and at J to 3 bases, leaving 16 bases not matched to a gene. This CDR3 spans 17 amino acids. From germline, CDR1 is SGHNT and CDR2 YYREEE (reference sequence). This chain's CDR3 is CASRSGEEGATDYGYTF. The CDR3 DNA is TGTGCCAGCAGGTCTGGGGAGGAGGGGGCTACGGACTATGGCTACACCTTC.

The table lists this clonotype with a few counts. The V gene is TRBV20-1, the J gene TRBJ2-3; maybe TRBD2 (6 bases). The CDR3 runs to 16 residues. V shed 3 bases and J shed 3 bases, with 19 bases lying between them. The V gene's germline CDR1 is DFQATT and CDR2 SNEGSKA (reference sequence). CDR3 nucleotide sequence: TGCAGTGCTAGTACTGGAGGGCCATCTAGGACAGATACGCAGTATTTT. Translation: CSASTGGPSRTDTQYF.

This clonotype was observed a handful of times. The chain combines TRBV7-6 with TRBJ1-2; D is perhaps TRBD1 (6 bases). The CDR3 has 17 residues. Germline CDR1 SGHVS, CDR2 FNYEAQ. Trimming cost V 1 base and J 2 bases, with 17 bases left between them. The CDR3 reads CASSLEGSTGLNYGYTF. The CDR3 DNA reads TGTGCCAGCAGCTTAGAGGGGTCGACAGGACTGAACTATGGCTACACCTTC. Drawing the rest from reference TRBV7-6 and TRBJ1-2, the complete variable domain is GAGVSQSPRYKVTKRGQDVALRCDPISGHVSLYWYRQALGQGPEFLTYFNYEAQQDKSGLPNDRFSAERPEGSISTLTIQRTEQRDSAMYRCASSLEGSTGLNYGYTFGSGTRLTVV.

Regarding this clonotype: At one end the junction does not follow the germline gene, possibly because of a read error. This chain uses TRBV7-8 with TRBJ1-5; 10 nucleotides match TRBD1. CDR1 SGHVS and CDR2 FQNEAQ come from the germline V gene. The length of the CDR3 is 15 residues. The CDR3 here is CASSSTGGSNQHQHF. CDR3 DNA: TGTGCCAGCAGCTCGACAGGGGGCTCCAATCAGCACCAGCATTTT.

V and J are TRBV6-6 and TRBJ2-1; 8 bases align to TRBD2. This CDR3 spans 18 amino acids. CDR1 and CDR2 from the germline V gene are MNHNY and SVGAGI (reference sequence). The ends lost 4 bases at V and 0 bases at J; junction bases unmatched: 11. As DNA, the CDR3 is TGTGCCAGCAGTTTCACTGCGGGGGGTCAACGCTCCTACAATGAGCAGTTCTTC. Its protein is CASSFTAGGQRSYNEQFF.

This sequence joins TRBV2 and TRBJ2-1; D tentatively reads TRBD1 or TRBD2 (5 bases each). The CDR3 loop spans 14 amino acids. V was clipped by 2 bases and J by 4 bases, with 9 bases between them. The germline V gene encodes CDR1 SNHLY and CDR2 FYNNEI. CDR3: CASSEPGRYNEQFF. CDR3 DNA: TGTGCCAGCAGTGAACCGGGGCGGTACAATGAGCAGTTCTTC.

This clonotype was detected many times. The V call is TRBV7-2, the J call TRBJ1-3, with a tentative D call TRBD1 (6 bases). V dropped 2 bases and J dropped 4 bases, with 12 bases sitting between them. The V gene's germline CDR1 is SGHTA and CDR2 FQGNSA. The CDR3 runs to 15 residues. Here the CDR3 reads CASSLLGQSGNTIYF. The CDR3 nucleotides read TGTGCCAGCAGCTTACTTGGACAGTCCGGAAACACCATATATTTT. Supplemented by reference TRBV7-2 and TRBJ1-3, the full variable domain reads GAGVSQSPSNKVTEKGKDVELRCDPISGHTALYWYRQSLGQGLEFLIYFQGNSAPDKSGLPSDRFSAERTGGSVSTLTIQRTQQEDSAVYLCASSLLGQSGNTIYFGEGSWLTVV.

The J gene is TRBJ2-1, the V gene TRBV11-2; D unclear. The CDR3 covers 11 residues. V lost 7 bases and J 8 bases, leaving 9 bases between the germline ends. Germline V gene sequence: CDR1 SGHAT, CDR2 FQNNGV. The chain's CDR3 is CASTPGYEQFF. The CDR3, as DNA: TGTGCCAGCACCCCTGGGTATGAGCAGTTCTTC.

This rearrangement joins TRBV6-5 to TRBJ2-3; no firm D call. The length of the CDR3 is 16 residues. Germline CDR1 reads MNHEY; CDR2 reads SVGAGI. The germline V and J ends were trimmed by 0 bases and 5 bases, with 15 bases remaining between them. The CDR3 sequence: CASSYSAVVGRDTQYF. The CDR3 DNA follows: TGTGCCAGCAGTTACTCGGCAGTAGTAGGTCGAGATACGCAGTATTTT.

The rearrangement joins TRBV9 to TRBJ2-3; TRBD2 matches 11 bases. Germline assignment: CDR1 SGDLS and CDR2 YYNGEE. The CDR3 loop spans 16 amino acids. Trimming removed 3 bases from V and 2 bases from J; junction bases left unmatched: 5. DNA for the CDR3: TGTGCCAGCAGCGCCCTAGCGGGGGGCCTCACAGATACGCAGTATTTT. This translates into CASSALAGGLTDTQYF.

The V call is TRBV6-2 or TRBV6-3, the J call TRBJ2-7; TRBD2 matches 7 bases. CDR1 MNHEY and CDR2 SVGEGT come from the germline V gene. The CDR3 sequence is 13 residues long. The V segment lost 2 bases and the J segment 5 bases; nucleotides outside the gene matches: 3. CDR3 coding DNA: TGTGCCAGCAGTTACCAGCGGGGCAACGAGCAGTACGTC. Amino acid sequence: CASSYQRGNEQYV.

As concerns this clonotype: A junction end diverges from the germline sequence, so it may reflect a read error. The CDR3 sequence: CANSQGQGPDYNYGYTF. The CDR3 nucleotides are TGCGCCAACAGCCAGGGACAGGGACCCGATTATAACTATGGCTACACCTTC. The chain is built from TRBV4-1 and TRBJ1-2; 9 bases line up with TRBD1. The germline V gene encodes CDR1 MGHRA and CDR2 YSYEKL. This CDR3 region has 17 residues.

Turning to this clonotype: The junction shows a germline mismatch at one end, possibly a read error. CDR3 DNA sequence: TGTGCCAACAGTTTCACAGAGGGTATGGACACTGAAGCTTTCTTT. Amino acid sequence: CANSFTEGMDTEAFF. The genes are TRBV6-5 and TRBJ1-1; D is undetermined. This CDR3 has 15 residues. Germline CDR1 reads MNHEY; CDR2 reads SVGAGI.

This rearrangement joins TRBV11-2 to TRBJ2-1, with 10 bases fitting TRBD2. V trimming: 2 bases; J trimming: 0 bases; junction bases outside the gene matches: 13. This CDR3 region has 20 residues. Looked up from germline, CDR1 is SGHAT and CDR2 is FQNNGV. The CDR3 DNA is TGTGCCAGCAGCTTAATCCCCGGGACTAGCGAGGAGGGCTCCTACAATGAGCAGTTCTTC. Translating it yields CASSLIPGTSEEGSYNEQFF.

This rearrangement joins TRBV7-9 to TRBJ2-2; unclear D gene. Deletions cut 6 bases from V and 5 bases from J, with 19 bases between. The germline CDR1 and CDR2 sequences are SEHNR and FQNEAQ (reference sequence). The CDR3 covers 16 residues. The CDR3 protein is CASSWLPSRSTGELFF. CDR3 coding DNA: TGTGCCAGCAGTTGGCTCCCGTCTAGGTCGACCGGGGAGCTGTTTTTT.

This chain joins TRBV7-6 and TRBJ2-5, with 9 nucleotides matching TRBD2. V was pared by 5 bases and J by 2 bases, with 9 bases of the junction left unmatched. The CDR3 totals 16 residues. Germline CDR1 and CDR2: SGHVS and FNYEAQ. CDR3 region: CASSPGVAGDQETQYF. DNA for the CDR3: TGTGCCAGCAGCCCGGGGGTAGCGGGGGATCAAGAGACCCAGTACTTC.

The V and J genes are TRBV15 and TRBJ2-3, with 9 bases lining up with TRBD1. CDR3 length: 16 residues. V gave up 0 bases and J gave up 2 bases; unmatched junction bases: 3. Germline V lookup: CDR1 LNHNV, CDR2 YYDKDF (reference sequence). CDR3 nucleotides: TGTGCCACCAGCAGAGAACGGGACAGGGTCACAGATACGCAGTATTTT. This encodes CATSRERDRVTDTQYF.